This T cell receptor (beta chain) stems from a study of blood T cell repertoires in COVID-19. Profiling relied on immunoSEQ multiplex PCR, and the TCRdb table lists in-frame clones only, not all of them. Of 100,000 or so clones in the sample, about four fifths were seen once. Germline V CDR1 and CDR2: SGHTA, FQGNSA. The CDR3 contains 14 residues. The junction had 7 bases not matched to a gene; V was cut back by 5 bases and J by 9 bases. Sequenced material: peripheral blood. The rearrangement joins TRBV7-2 to TRBJ1-5; 10 bases agree with TRBD1. The clonotype comes from a woman aged 70-85 years with acute or convalescent COVID-19. CDR3 DNA: TGTGCCAGCAGCCTCCGGGACAGGGGAGGGCCCCAGCATTTT. It is translated as CASSLRDRGGPQHF.